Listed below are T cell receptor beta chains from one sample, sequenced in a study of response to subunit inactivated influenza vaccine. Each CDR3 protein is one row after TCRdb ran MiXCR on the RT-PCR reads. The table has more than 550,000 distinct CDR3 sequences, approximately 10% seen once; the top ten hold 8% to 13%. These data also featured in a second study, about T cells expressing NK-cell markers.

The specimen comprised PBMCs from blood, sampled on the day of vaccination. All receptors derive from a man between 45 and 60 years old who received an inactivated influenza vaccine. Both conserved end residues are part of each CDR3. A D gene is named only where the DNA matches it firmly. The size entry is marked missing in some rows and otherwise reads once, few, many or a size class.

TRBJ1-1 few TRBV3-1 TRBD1 CASSPNPGGTEAFF TGTGCCAGCAGCCCGAACCCAGGGGGCACTGAAGCTTTCTTT
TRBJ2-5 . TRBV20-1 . CSAKTGGQWQETQYF TGCAGTGCTAAGACGGGGGGACAGTGGCAAGAGACCCAGTACTTC
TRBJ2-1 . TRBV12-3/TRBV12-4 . CASSWGGLGSYNEQFF TGTGCCAGCAGTTGGGGGGGGCTAGGGTCCTACAATGAGCAGTTCTTC
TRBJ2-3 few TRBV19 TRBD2 CASSSPGLAGGPADTQYF TGTGCCAGTAGTTCTCCGGGACTAGCGGGAGGGCCAGCAGATACGCAGTATTTT
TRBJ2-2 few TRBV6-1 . CASSELQKTGELFF TGTGCCAGCAGTGAACTACAAAAGACCGGGGAGCTGTTTTTT
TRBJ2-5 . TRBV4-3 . CASSLDTTRKETQYF TGCGCCAGCAGCCTGGACACCACAAGAAAGGAGACCCAGTACTTC
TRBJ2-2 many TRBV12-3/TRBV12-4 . CASSPSLRARTGELFF TGTGCCAGCAGTCCATCCCTGAGGGCGCGCACCGGGGAGCTGTTTTTT
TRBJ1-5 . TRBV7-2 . CASSLSGGYSNQPQHF TGTGCCAGCAGCTTATCGGGGGGCTATAGCAATCAGCCCCAGCATTTT
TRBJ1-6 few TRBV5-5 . CASSLGLETLSPLHF TGTGCCAGCAGCTTGGGTCTGGAAACCCTATCACCCCTCCACTTT
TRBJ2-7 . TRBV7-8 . CASSLIPAGPRSEQYF TGTGCCAGCAGCTTAATTCCGGCAGGGCCTAGGTCAGAGCAGTACTTC
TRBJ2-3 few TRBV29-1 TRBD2 CSVGEGPDTQYF TGCAGCGTTGGGGAGGGTCCAGATACGCAGTATTTT
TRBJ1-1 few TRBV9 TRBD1 CASSPDRGQVEAFF TGTGCCAGCAGCCCCGACCGAGGACAGGTTGAAGCTTTCTTT
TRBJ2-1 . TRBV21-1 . CASSKEKRTGTYNEQFF TGTGCCAGCAGCAAAGAAAAAAGGACAGGGACATACAATGAGCAGTTCTTC
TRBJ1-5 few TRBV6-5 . CASSYSRASNQPQHF TGTGCCAGCAGTTACAGTCGGGCTAGCAATCAGCCCCAGCATTTT
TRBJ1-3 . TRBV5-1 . CASSLVQGTGNTIYF TGCGCCAGCAGCTTGGTACAGGGCACTGGAAACACCATATATTTT
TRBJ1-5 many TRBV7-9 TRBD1 CASSLQQGGNSNQPQHF TGTGCCAGCAGCTTACAACAGGGGGGCAATAGCAATCAGCCCCAGCATTTT
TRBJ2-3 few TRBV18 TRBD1 CASSPGTGTTDTQYF TGTGCCAGCTCACCAGGGACAGGCACGACAGATACGCAGTATTTT
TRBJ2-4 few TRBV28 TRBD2 CASRSSGRGAKNIQYF TGTGCCAGCAGGAGTAGCGGGAGAGGGGCCAAAAACATTCAGTACTTC
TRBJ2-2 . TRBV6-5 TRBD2 CASSYSWTSGPGELFF TGTGCCAGCAGTTACTCGTGGACTAGCGGCCCCGGGGAGCTGTTTTTT
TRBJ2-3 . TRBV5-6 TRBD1 CASSLVATGNGADTQYF TGTGCCAGCAGCTTGGTTGCGACAGGGAATGGGGCAGATACGCAGTATTTT
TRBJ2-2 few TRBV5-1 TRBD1 CASVLDRGAGELFF TGCGCCAGCGTCCTGGACAGGGGTGCCGGGGAGCTGTTTTTT
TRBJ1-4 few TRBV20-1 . CSASIQTAGEKLFF TGCAGTGCTAGTATCCAGACAGCGGGAGAAAAACTGTTTTTT
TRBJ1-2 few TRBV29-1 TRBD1 CSAMTGPLSYTF TGCAGCGCTATGACAGGGCCACTCAGCTACACCTTC
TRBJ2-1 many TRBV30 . CAWEGGHVFLGEQFF TGTGCCTGGGAGGGGGGTCATGTCTTTCTAGGTGAGCAGTTCTTC
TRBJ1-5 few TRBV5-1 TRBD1 CASSGTGTDSNQPQHF TGCGCCAGCAGCGGAACCGGGACAGATAGCAATCAGCCCCAGCATTTT
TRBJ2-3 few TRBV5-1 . CASSLALGATLTQDTQYF TGCGCCAGCAGCTTGGCCTTGGGGGCCACCCTCACACAAGATACGCAGTATTTT
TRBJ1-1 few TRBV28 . CASSFLAGTAFF TGTGCCAGCAGTTTTTTGGCGGGAACGGCTTTCTTT
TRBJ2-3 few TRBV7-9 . CASSLWGENTQYF TGTGCCAGCAGCTTATGGGGGGAAAATACGCAGTATTTT
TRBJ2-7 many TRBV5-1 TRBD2 CASSLGLAGPYEQYF TGCGCCAGCAGCTTGGGACTAGCGGGACCCTACGAGCAGTACTTC
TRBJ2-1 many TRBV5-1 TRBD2 CASSPEASGRVEQFF TGCGCCAGCAGCCCGGAGGCTAGCGGGAGGGTTGAGCAGTTCTTC
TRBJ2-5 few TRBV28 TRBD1 CASTNKQGSETQYF TGTGCCAGCACCAACAAACAGGGGTCGGAGACCCAGTACTTC
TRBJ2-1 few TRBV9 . CASSPQGGPYNEQFF TGTGCCAGCAGCCCTCAAGGCGGACCCTACAATGAGCAGTTCTTC
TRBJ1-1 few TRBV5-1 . CASSFTPGGQNTEAFF TGCGCCAGCAGCTTCACCCCCGGTGGACAGAACACTGAAGCTTTCTTT